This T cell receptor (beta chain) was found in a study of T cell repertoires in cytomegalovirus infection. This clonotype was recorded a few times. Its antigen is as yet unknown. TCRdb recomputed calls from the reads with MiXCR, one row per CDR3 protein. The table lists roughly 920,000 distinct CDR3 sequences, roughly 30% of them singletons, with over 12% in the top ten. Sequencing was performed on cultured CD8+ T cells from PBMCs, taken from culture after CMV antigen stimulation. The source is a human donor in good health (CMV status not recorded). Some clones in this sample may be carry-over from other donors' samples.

The CDR3 protein is CASSPDVRQFF. In DNA form, the CDR3 reads TGTGCCAGCAGCCCGGACGTGCGGCAGTTCTTC. This chain connects TRBV5-5 to TRBJ2-1, with D hard to call. Germline loops: CDR1 SGHKS, CDR2 YYEKEE (reference sequence). The CDR3 is 11 amino acids. V was clipped by 4 bases and J by 12 bases, with 11 bases between them.